A selection of T cell receptor beta chains follows, all from one sample in a study of T-cell memory formation after mild COVID-19. TCRdb used MiXCR to reprocess the 5' RACE reads, holding one entry per CDR3 protein. The profile covers around 99,000 distinct CDR3 sequences, with around an eighth appearing a single time and under 45% taken by the ten largest. The specimen sequenced was PBMCs or a T cell subset sorted from them (not recorded which). The receptors here all came from a young man who had mild COVID-19 (a few samples of this study predate the infection). Cell type and time point are not known. CDR3s include the opening cysteine and the closing phenylalanine or tryptophan. The order of the fields is V gene, clone size, J gene, CDR3 length, D gene, CDR3 DNA, CDR3 protein. A D gene is named only where the DNA matches it firmly. Clone size is not always given. Where it is, it says once, few, many or a class for expanded clones.

TRBV5-1	NA	TRBJ2-1	13	NA	TGCGCCAGCGGGCCGGTGGGGGACAATGAGCAGTTCTTC	CASGPVGDNEQFF
TRBV5-8	NA	TRBJ2-2	16	TRBD1	TGTGCCAGCAGCTTGGACCCAGGGGGCCACACCGGGGAGCTGTTTTTT	CASSLDPGGHTGELFF
TRBV6-5	NA	TRBJ1-2	14	TRBD1	TGTGCCAGCAGTCCAAGGACAGGGTGGTATGGCTACACCTTC	CASSPRTGWYGYTF
TRBV6-6	NA	TRBJ2-1	15	TRBD2	TGTGCCAGCAGACTTAGCGGGGGGGCCAAGAATGAGCAGTTCTTC	CASRLSGGAKNEQFF
TRBV3-1	NA	TRBJ2-3	12	NA	TGTGCCAGCAGCTTATTTACAGATACGCAGTATTTT	CASSLFTDTQYF
TRBV28	NA	TRBJ2-3	14	NA	TGTGCCAGCTTAAAGGGGCCGAGGGCAGATACGCAGTATTTT	CASLKGPRADTQYF
TRBV4-1	NA	TRBJ2-1	15	NA	TGCGCCAGCAGCCAAGTAGCCTTGGGAGGCAATGAGCAGTTCTTC	CASSQVALGGNEQFF
TRBV12-3/TRBV12-4	NA	TRBJ1-5	15	TRBD1	TGTGCCAGCAGTTTATGGCAGGGGGCTGATCAGCCCCAGCATTTT	CASSLWQGADQPQHF
TRBV27	medium-sized	TRBJ2-1	15	TRBD2	TGTGCCAGCAGTCTAAGCGGGGGCCCAGCCAATGAGCAGTTCTTC	CASSLSGGPANEQFF
TRBV9	few	TRBJ2-2	15	NA	TGTGCCAGCAGCGTAGAGAGTCCGAACACCGGGGAGCTGTTTTTT	CASSVESPNTGELFF
TRBV7-9	many	TRBJ2-1	15	NA	TGTGCCAGCAGCTTAGAGGGGCTAGTCCACAATGAGCAGTTCTTC	CASSLEGLVHNEQFF
TRBV9	few	TRBJ2-3	14	TRBD2	TGTGCCAGTAGCGGGGGGCCTAGCACAGATACGCAGTATTTT	CASSGGPSTDTQYF
TRBV4-1	few	TRBJ1-2	15	NA	TGCGCCAGCAGCTCACAAAAACAGTATAACTATGGCTACACCTTC	CASSSQKQYNYGYTF
TRBV13	few	TRBJ1-1	13	NA	TGTGCCAGCAGCTCGACACCGAACACTGAAGCTTTCTTT	CASSSTPNTEAFF
TRBV4-2	NA	TRBJ2-5	16	TRBD2	TGTGCCAGCAGCCAAGTTGGCGCGGGGGGGCGAGAGACCCAGTACTTC	CASSQVGAGGRETQYF
TRBV9	NA	TRBJ2-1	13	TRBD2	TGTGCCAGCAGCGACCTAGCGGGGTATGAGCAGTTCTTC	CASSDLAGYEQFF
TRBV9	NA	TRBJ2-1	14	NA	TGTGCCAGCAGCGTAGAACTAAGGTGGAATGAGCAGTTCTTC	CASSVELRWNEQFF
TRBV21-1	few	TRBJ2-1	10	NA	TGTGCCAGCATTCGGGATGAGCAGTTCTTC	CASIRDEQFF
TRBV12-3/TRBV12-4	NA	TRBJ1-2	15	TRBD1	TGTGCCAGCAGCTCCTCCCCGGGACAGGTTTATGGCTACACCTTC	CASSSSPGQVYGYTF
TRBV7-2	NA	TRBJ1-5	15	NA	TGTGCCAGCAGCCTCGGTCCTTACCCTAATCAGCCCCAGCATTTT	CASSLGPYPNQPQHF
TRBV4-1	NA	TRBJ2-2	18	NA	TGCGCCAGCAGCCGCAGCCAGTTGGGCAGCCTAAACACCGGGGAGCTGTTTTTT	CASSRSQLGSLNTGELFF
TRBV18	few	TRBJ1-4	16	NA	TGTGCCAGCTCACCAATCGATTCAGCAACTAATGAAAAACTGTTTTTT	CASSPIDSATNEKLFF
TRBV4-2	many	TRBJ2-7	15	NA	TGTGCCAGCAGCCCAACGGCAGGGGTGAACCACGAGCAGTACTTC	CASSPTAGVNHEQYF
TRBV6-5	few	TRBJ1-6	15	TRBD1	TGTGCCAGGGTTCGGGGACAGGGGTTTTGGTCACCCCTCCACTTT	CARVRGQGFWSPLHF
TRBV5-5	few	TRBJ2-5	18	TRBD1	TGTGCCAGCAGCTACGGTGTGGGACAGGGGGCGCCCGGGGAGACCCAGTACTTC	CASSYGVGQGAPGETQYF
TRBV28	many	TRBJ1-4	16	NA	TGTGCCAGCAGTTCCCCCCGGAGGGGGGGCCCTGAAAAACTGTTTTTT	CASSSPRRGGPEKLFF
TRBV7-2	many	TRBJ2-1	15	NA	TGTGCCAGCAGCTTATCGGGCAGCTCCTACAATGAGCAGTTCTTC	CASSLSGSSYNEQFF
TRBV7-2	few	TRBJ2-7	13	NA	TGTGCCAGCAGCTTTCGTAGGGGCTACGAGCAGTACTTC	CASSFRRGYEQYF
TRBV14	few	TRBJ2-5	16	TRBD1	TGTGCCAGCAGCGAAGGGACAGGTTCTTTGGAAGAGACCCAGTACTTC	CASSEGTGSLEETQYF
TRBV7-9	few	TRBJ2-5	12	NA	TGTGCCAGCAGCCAGGACCGAAATACCCAGTACTTC	CASSQDRNTQYF
TRBV5-8	many	TRBJ2-1	16	TRBD1	TGTGCCAGCAGCTTGGGGGACAGGGGCACCTACAATGAGCAGTTCTTC	CASSLGDRGTYNEQFF
TRBV20-1	few	TRBJ2-7	15	TRBD1	TGCAGTGCCAGCGACAGGGAAGGACCCTACTACGAGCAGTACTTC	CSASDREGPYYEQYF
TRBV6-5	few	TRBJ2-1	15	TRBD2	TGTGCCAGCAGTCGGCTAGCGGGGGGGAAGGATGAGCAGTTCTTC	CASSRLAGGKDEQFF